A single sample is the source of the 5 T cell receptor beta chains below, sequenced in a study of cytomegalovirus exposure and HLA in healthy donors (dated by TCRdb to the late 2010s). The method behind the library was the immunoSEQ multiplex PCR assay. TCRdb carries this immuneACCESS record with in-frame sequences only. Its versions omit some clonotypes, under half of them owing to an unresolved V gene in the studies checked, with the rest unexplained. The sample data list about 240,000 clones, and 87% of these were observed just once. 2.6% of the sample lies in the top ten. The specimen sequenced was PBMCs. These receptor sequences come from a man between 18 and 29 years old in good health and CMV-seronegative.

This clone was seen more than once but under ten times. The chain uses TRBV6-1 and TRBJ1-6; 10 bases agree with TRBD1. CDR3 length: 14 amino acids. Germline V gene sequence: CDR1 MNHNS, CDR2 SASEGT. V shed 3 bases, J shed 9 bases, and the junction held 2 bases outside the gene matches. CDR3 sequence reads: CASSEWTGGSPLHF. CDR3 nucleotide sequence: TGTGCCAGCAGTGAGTGGACAGGGGGTTCACCCCTCCACTTT.

The chain recombines TRBV7-9 with TRBJ2-3, with a possible D match to TRBD1 (5 bases). Per the germline V gene, CDR1 is SEHNR and CDR2 is FQNEAQ (reference sequence). CDR3 length: 10 amino acids. Trimming left V 11 bases short and J 3 bases short, with 6 bases between. The CDR3 reads CAGATDTQYF. DNA for the CDR3: TGTGCCGGGGCTACAGATACGCAGTATTTT.

The chain couples TRBV4-3 to TRBJ2-1; TRBD1 might be the D (5 bases). Germline assignment: CDR1 LGHNA and CDR2 YSLEER. Trimming left V 1 base short and J 8 bases short, with 15 bases between. The CDR3 has 15 residues. CDR3 in amino acids: CASSQGRVRFDEQFF. The CDR3 DNA sequence: TGCGCCAGCAGCCAAGGCAGGGTGAGGTTCGATGAGCAGTTCTTC.

This clone has a single count. The CDR3 region has the DNA TGTGCCACCACCGAGACAGACGAGCAGTACTTC. Amino acids: CATTETDEQYF. The chain joins TRBV6-5 to TRBJ2-7, with D possibly being TRBD1 (5 bases). V was cut by 10 bases and J by 5 bases, with 12 bases left in between. Germline CDR1 reads MNHEY; CDR2 reads SVGAGI. There are 11 residues in the CDR3.

The rearrangement links TRBV14 to TRBJ2-1; 9 positions match TRBD1. Trimming took 4 bases from V and 7 from J; bases not matched to a gene: 5. The CDR3 consists of 14 residues. In germline, CDR1 is SGHDN, CDR2 FVKESK. The CDR3, as DNA: TGTGCCAGCAGCCGGGACAGGGTTACAAATGAGCAGTTCTTC. Its protein is CASSRDRVTNEQFF.